This TCR beta chain was sequenced in a study of T cells after yellow fever vaccination. Findings of the study overall: Reappearing after the booster were most of the clones from primary vaccination (almost 97% CD4, about 87% CD8). FACS-sorted repertoires could contain abundant clonotypes contaminating from the bulk population. It was the secondary response that reached its peak faster, day 5 versus 15, but it was weaker.

This clonotype has only a few counts. Its antigen is currently unknown. Trimming took off 0 bases at V and 7 bases at J, with 6 bases between the two ends. Germline CDR1 is MNHEY and CDR2 is SVGEGT. The CDR3 loop spans 12 amino acids. TCRdb called the 5' RACE reads again in MiXCR, with one record for every CDR3 protein. This sample carries some 200,000 distinct CDR3 sequences, 8% to 13% of them seen once, and the ten largest clones take 30% to 45%. This receptor was obtained from a young man who received the YFV17D yellow fever vaccine. The gene calls are TRBV6-2 or TRBV6-3 and TRBJ2-5; D not resolved. Sequenced material: CD8+ T cells sorted from PBMCs, taken 15 days after the yellow fever booster vaccination. This chain's CDR3 is CASSYSKGTQYF. CDR3 coding DNA: TGTGCCAGCAGTTACTCGAAGGGGACCCAGTACTTC.